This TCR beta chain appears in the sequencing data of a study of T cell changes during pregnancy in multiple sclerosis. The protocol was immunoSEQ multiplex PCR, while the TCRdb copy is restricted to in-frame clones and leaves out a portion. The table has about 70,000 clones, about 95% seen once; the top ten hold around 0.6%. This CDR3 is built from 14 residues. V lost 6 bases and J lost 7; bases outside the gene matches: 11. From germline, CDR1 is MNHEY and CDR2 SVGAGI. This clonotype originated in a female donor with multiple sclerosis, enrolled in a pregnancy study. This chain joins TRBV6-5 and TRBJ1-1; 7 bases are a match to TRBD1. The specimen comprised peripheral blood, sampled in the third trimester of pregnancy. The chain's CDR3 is CASRPRTQGNEAFF. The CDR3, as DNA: TGTGCCAGCAGGCCGCGTACACAGGGGAATGAAGCTTTCTTT.